Listed here are 30 T cell receptor beta chains from one sample, sequenced in a study of T-cell reconstitution after alpha-beta-depleted transplantation in children. Study observations and caveats: Several hundred expanded graft clones reportedly were the source of alpha-beta T cells about two months after transplant.

For these TCRs, the target antigens are not known. Unique molecular identifiers tagged the TCRbeta library. TCRdb independently ran MiXCR on the PCR reads; one entry per CDR3 protein. The sample consists of fewer than 40,000 distinct CDR3 sequences, around 7% of them appearing once. The input for sequencing was peripheral blood, taken 60 days after TCRalphabeta/CD19-depleted stem cell transplant. These TCRs come from a child less than two years old who had a stem cell transplant for acute myeloid leukemia, so the T cells may come from the graft donor.

This clonotype was observed many times. The chain has TRBV5-5 and TRBJ1-2, with 9 nucleotides matching TRBD1. V lost 0 bases, J lost 4 bases, and 1 base stayed unmatched. CDR3 length: 14 amino acids. Germline CDR1 reads SGHKS; CDR2 reads YYEKEE (reference sequence). The CDR3 reads CASSLGTGAYGYTF. CDR3 in DNA: TGTGCCAGCAGCTTGGGGACAGGGGCCTATGGCTACACCTTC.

This clonotype was seen ten or more times. The gene calls are TRBV12-3 or TRBV12-4 and TRBJ2-7, with D perhaps TRBD1 or TRBD2 (6 bases each). V lost 2 bases and J 6 bases, leaving 14 bases between the germline ends. The CDR3 is 14 amino acids. CDR3 loop: CASSLRGGIREQYF. The DNA of the CDR3 is TGTGCCAGCAGTTTACGAGGGGGGATCCGCGAGCAGTACTTC.

This clonotype was picked up many times. The V call is TRBV7-9, the J call TRBJ2-6; D unresolved. V shed 5 bases and J shed 0 bases, with 5 bases lying between them. In germline, CDR1 is SEHNR, CDR2 FQNEAQ (reference sequence). This CDR3 spans 14 amino acids. The CDR3 spells CASSPDSGANVLTF. The CDR3 nucleotides read TGTGCCAGCAGCCCGGACTCTGGGGCCAACGTCCTGACTTTC.

This clonotype was seen many times. The J gene is TRBJ1-1, the V gene TRBV4-2; tentative D call: TRBD1 (5 bases). The CDR3 sequence is 15 residues long. From germline, CDR1 is LGHNA and CDR2 YNFKEQ. Trimming cost V 4 bases and J 0 bases, with 12 bases left between them. The CDR3 here is CASSPLEGMNTEAFF. The DNA for the CDR3 is TGTGCCAGCAGCCCCCTGGAGGGGATGAACACTGAAGCTTTCTTT.

This clonotype was found many times. J is TRBJ1-2 and V is TRBV6-6, with D perhaps TRBD1 (5 bases). The ends were cut back, 6 bases at V and 7 bases at J, with 9 bases in the middle. This CDR3 comprises 11 residues. In germline, CDR1 is MNHNY, CDR2 SVGAGI (reference sequence). DNA of the CDR3: TGTGCCAGCAGCCCGGGACCTGGCTACACCTTC. Translated: CASSPGPGYTF.

This clonotype showed up many times. The chain combines TRBV29-1 with TRBJ2-1, with TRBD2 matching over 9 bases. The CDR3 is 11 residues long. J lost 15 bases, V lost 1 base, and 4 bases had no gene match. Germline CDR1 and CDR2: SQVTM and ANQGSEA. The CDR3 region is CSVEGRGGRFF. CDR3 DNA: TGCAGCGTTGAAGGGCGGGGGGGCCGGTTCTTC.

The table lists this clonotype with many counts. The chain is built from TRBV27 and TRBJ1-5, with D perhaps TRBD1 (5 bases). CDR3 length: 14 amino acids. Germline loops: CDR1 MNHEY, CDR2 SMNVEV (reference sequence). Trimming removed 6 bases from V and 1 base from J, with 10 bases in between. CDR3 amino acids: CASSPAGSNQPQHF. The CDR3 DNA is TGTGCCAGCAGCCCGGCAGGGAGCAATCAGCCCCAGCATTTT.

This clonotype was recorded many times. The rearrangement joins TRBV7-9 to TRBJ2-6; perhaps D is TRBD1 or TRBD2 (5 bases each). CDR1 SEHNR and CDR2 FQNEAQ come from the germline V gene (reference sequence). V lost 4 bases and J 2 bases, leaving 9 bases between the germline ends. The CDR3 is 15 residues long. In DNA, the CDR3 is TGTGCCAGCAGCTCCCGAGGGGCTGGGGCCAACGTCCTGACTTTC. Encoded protein: CASSSRGAGANVLTF.

The rearrangement uses TRBV21-1 and TRBJ2-3. TRBV21-1 is a pseudogene locus. The CDR3 is made up of 9 amino acids. Written as DNA, the CDR3 is TGTGCCAACACAGATACGCAGTATTTT. Protein: CANTDTQYF.

In this sample, this clonotype turned up many times. The V call is TRBV28, the J call TRBJ2-3; perhaps TRBD2 as D (5 bases). Germline values: CDR1 MDHEN, CDR2 SYDVKM. CDR3 length: 15 residues. Trimming left V 7 bases short and J 0 bases short, with 14 bases between. In nucleotides, the CDR3 is TGTGCCAGCATGCGGAGGAGATCTAGCACAGATACGCAGTATTTT. Encoded protein: CASMRRRSSTDTQYF.

This clonotype was recorded at least ten times. The chain combines TRBV7-9 with TRBJ2-7; TRBD2 agrees at 12 bases. Germline CDR1 and CDR2: SEHNR and FQNEAQ (reference sequence). This CDR3 spans 16 amino acids. V lost 5 bases and J lost 1; bases outside the gene matches: 6. The CDR3 nucleotides are TGTGCCAGCAGCCCAGAGACTAGCGGGAGATCCTACGAGCAGTACTTC. This gives the protein CASSPETSGRSYEQYF.

This clonotype was observed many times. The gene calls are TRBV7-8 and TRBJ2-7, with TRBD1 as a possible D gene (6 bases). V was pared by 1 base and J by 2 bases, with 6 bases between. CDR3 length: 13 residues. Germline assignment: CDR1 SGHVS and CDR2 FQNEAQ. The CDR3 nucleotides read TGTGCCAGCAGCTTAGGGACAGCCTACGAGCAGTACTTC. This codes for CASSLGTAYEQYF.

This clonotype came up many times. The V gene is TRBV29-1, the J gene TRBJ2-7, with TRBD1 identical over 7 bases. The CDR3 runs 12 residues. Germline CDR1 reads SQVTM; CDR2 reads ANQGSEA. V lost 6 bases and J lost 7; bases outside the gene matches: 9. The CDR3, as DNA: TGCAGCGTGGACCAACAGGGGACGGAGCAGTACTTC. Translated: CSVDQQGTEQYF.

This clonotype has at least ten counts. The chain employs TRBV29-1 and TRBJ2-7; D is perhaps TRBD2 (6 bases). V lost 2 bases and J lost 2, with 13 bases in between. The CDR3 is 14 residues long. Per the germline V gene, CDR1 is SQVTM and CDR2 is ANQGSEA. In DNA form, the CDR3 reads TGCAGCGTTGAAACCCGGAGGGAACCCTACGAGCAGTACTTC. The encoded protein is CSVETRREPYEQYF.

This clonotype appeared many times. One end of the junction varies from germline; a read error may be responsible. This sequence joins TRBV5-1 and TRBJ1-2; D remains unclear. Germline values: CDR1 SGHRS, CDR2 YFSETQ. The CDR3 extends over 9 amino acids. This chain's CDR3 is CASSLARIF. The CDR3 nucleotides are TGCGCCAGCAGCTTGGCCAGAATCTTC.

The rearrangement links TRBV5-3 to TRBJ2-7, with D possibly being TRBD2 (6 bases). TRBV5-3 is treated as an ORF (open reading frame) with a function not yet certain. Trimming took off 9 bases at V and 5 bases at J, with 27 bases between the two ends. This CDR3 spans 16 amino acids. The CDR3 bases are TGTGCCATCAGCCCTGGGCTAGCGCCCTTAGTAGACGAGCAGTACTTC. It translates to CAISPGLAPLVDEQYF.

The chain joins TRBV19 to TRBJ2-3; D remains unclear. Trimming took 5 bases from V and 6 from J, leaving 9 bases between them. CDR3 size: 12 residues. CDR1 and CDR2 from the germline V gene are LNHDA and SQIVND (reference sequence). The CDR3 here is CASSLPRDTQYF. DNA of the CDR3: TGTGCCAGTAGTCTCCCGAGGGATACGCAGTATTTT.

This clonotype was seen many times. CDR3 in DNA: TGTGCCAGCAGCCGGGGGGGGGCCAAAAACATTCAGTACTTC. Its translation: CASSRGGAKNIQYF. This chain joins TRBV6-5 and TRBJ2-4; 8 bases line up with TRBD2. V was clipped by 6 bases and J by 1 base; unmatched bases: 2. The CDR3 runs to 14 residues. CDR1 MNHEY and CDR2 SVGAGI come from the germline V gene.

This clonotype was recorded at least ten times. This CDR3 is CASSYLTQETQYF. As DNA, the CDR3 is TGTGCCAGCAGTTACCTGACTCAAGAGACCCAGTACTTC. V is TRBV6-5 and J is TRBJ2-5; D not certain. Germline values: CDR1 MNHEY, CDR2 SVGAGI. V gave up 2 bases and J gave up 2 bases, with 6 bases separating them. CDR3 size: 13 residues.

This clonotype showed up many times. The chain has TRBV7-6 and TRBJ2-5, with D hard to call. CDR1 is SGHVS, CDR2 FNYEAQ, per germline. The V gene lost 5 bases and the J gene lost 1 base, with 8 bases spanning the gap. The CDR3 has 13 residues. CDR3 in DNA: TGTGCCAGCAGCACCATGTTCCAAGAGACCCAGTACTTC. Its protein is CASSTMFQETQYF.

This clonotype was detected ten times or more. V usage is TRBV12-3 or TRBV12-4 and J usage is TRBJ2-2; 8 nucleotides align to TRBD2. With 4 bases clipped from V and 2 bases from J, the junction kept 3 bases outside the gene matches. There are 15 residues in the CDR3. CDR3 amino acids: CASSSLAANTGELFF. CDR3 DNA sequence: TGTGCCAGCAGTTCACTAGCGGCCAACACCGGGGAGCTGTTTTTT.

This clonotype was detected many times. The CDR3 region has the DNA TGTGCCAGCAGTTTATGGGGCCCCGACCAGTACTTC. This codes for CASSLWGPDQYF. The chain uses TRBV28 and TRBJ2-5; no definite D call. The germline V and J ends were trimmed by 0 bases and 10 bases, with 9 bases remaining between them. The germline CDR1 and CDR2 sequences are MDHEN and SYDVKM. The CDR3 extends over 12 amino acids.

Ten or more counts support this clonotype. The chain joins TRBV2 to TRBJ2-7, with 9 bases matching TRBD2. The CDR3 loop spans 16 amino acids. J gave up 1 base and V 4 bases, and 8 bases lay outside the gene matches. The V gene's germline CDR1 is SNHLY and CDR2 FYNNEI. CDR3 nucleotide sequence: TGTGCCAGCAGTGGAGGGGAAGCGGGAGGTTCCTACGAGCAGTACTTC. This encodes CASSGGEAGGSYEQYF.

J is TRBJ2-7 and V is TRBV7-9; 11 nucleotides line up with TRBD2. The germline V gene has CDR1 SEHNR and CDR2 FQNEAQ (reference sequence). After removal of 5 bases from V and 2 bases from J, the junction contained 8 bases not matched to a gene. The CDR3 runs to 16 residues. The CDR3 DNA reads as TGTGCCAGCAGCCCCTCGCCTAGCGGGAGGCCCTACGAGCAGTACTTC. Encoded protein: CASSPSPSGRPYEQYF.

This clonotype was observed a handful of times. The rearrangement links TRBV5-5 to TRBJ1-2, with D tentatively TRBD1 (5 bases). This CDR3 has 15 residues. Per the germline V gene, CDR1 is SGHKS and CDR2 is YYEKEE (reference sequence). V was cut by 2 bases and J by 2 bases, with 13 bases left in between. CDR3 bases: TGTGCCAGCAGCTTCTCGGGACGGGACAACTATGGCTACACCTTC. Protein sequence: CASSFSGRDNYGYTF.

This clonotype appeared many times. The chain uses TRBV10-3 and TRBJ2-5; D unresolved. The germline V gene encodes CDR1 ENHRY and CDR2 SYGVKD. The V and J ends lost 3 bases and 5 bases respectively, with 13 bases between them. The CDR3 is 14 residues long. In nucleotides, the CDR3 is TGTGCCATCAGTGAAGTAGTCGCTCTGGAGACCCAGTACTTC. This translates into CAISEVVALETQYF.

This clonotype was counted at least ten times. J is TRBJ1-1 and V is TRBV20-1; the match to TRBD1 covers 8 bases. Germline CDR1 reads DFQATT; CDR2 reads SNEGSKA (reference sequence). Trimming cost V 1 base and J 10 bases; bases outside gene matches: 2. The CDR3 contains 11 residues. CDR3 amino acids: CSARVDRGAFF. Written as DNA, the CDR3 is TGCAGTGCTAGAGTTGACAGGGGAGCTTTCTTT.

In regard to this clonotype: A read error is possible here, since a much larger clone lies one base away. The chain links TRBV7-9 to TRBJ2-7, with 9 bases matching TRBD1. The junction had 3 bases not matched to a gene; V was cut back by 1 base and J by 2 bases. This CDR3 spans 15 amino acids. CDR1 and CDR2 (germline): SEHNR, FQNEAQ (reference sequence). The CDR3 reads CASSLGQGGTYEQYF. In DNA, the CDR3 is TGTGCCAGCAGCTTAGGACAGGGGGGGACCTACGAGCAGTACTTC.

This clonotype was counted between two and nine times. The V gene is TRBV18, the J gene TRBJ1-1, with 8 bases identical to TRBD1. The CDR3 contains 17 residues. CDR1 is KGHSH, CDR2 LQKENI, per germline. V dropped 2 bases and J dropped 6; count of bases not matched to a gene: 14. DNA of the CDR3: TGTGCCAGCTCACCATATTCCGGGACAGGCCCTCTAGCTGAAGCTTTCTTT. Its translation: CASSPYSGTGPLAEAFF.

This clonotype showed up many times. This chain uses TRBV20-1 with TRBJ2-4; 7 positions agree with TRBD2. CDR3 size: 13 residues. V shed 3 bases, J shed 10 bases, and the junction held 9 bases outside the gene matches. The germline CDR1 and CDR2 sequences are DFQATT and SNEGSKA (reference sequence). The CDR3 DNA sequence: TGCAGTGCTAGTTTATTGGCGGGGGAGATTCAGTACTTC. Protein product: CSASLLAGEIQYF.